These T cell receptor beta chains were read from a single sample in a study of cytomegalovirus exposure and HLA in healthy donors. Assay used: immunoSEQ multiplex PCR; TCRdb lists only in-frame clones, some missing. The table shows a few hundred thousand clones, with 65% to 80% occurring only once. The sequencing sample was made of PBMCs. The receptor source for this set is a man aged 35-49 years in good health and CMV-seronegative. The CDR3 runs from the conserved cysteine through the conserved F or W. A D gene is named only where the DNA matches it firmly. Part of the rows lack a size; the others show once, few, many or a class for expanded clones.

CDR3nt: TGTGCCAGTAGTACCGGAGCGGGGGGTCCTTACGAGCAGTACTTC
CDR3aa: CASSTGAGGPYEQYF
abundance: once
d_gene: TRBD2
v_gene: TRBV19
j_gene: TRBJ2-7

CDR3nt: TGTGCCAGCAGTGAAGGGCGGGTGAACACTGAAGCTTTCTTT
CDR3aa: CASSEGRVNTEAFF
abundance: -
d_gene: -
v_gene: TRBV2
j_gene: TRBJ1-1

CDR3nt: TGTGCCAGCAGCCCTCCAACAGGGGGCCTTCAGCCCCAGCATTTT
CDR3aa: CASSPPTGGLQPQHF
abundance: -
d_gene: TRBD1
v_gene: TRBV7-9
j_gene: TRBJ1-5

CDR3nt: TGTGCCAGCAAATCGGGGGGGGGAACAGATACGCAGTATTTT
CDR3aa: CASKSGGGTDTQYF
abundance: -
d_gene: TRBD2
v_gene: TRBV6-1
j_gene: TRBJ2-3

CDR3nt: TGTGCCACCGACGGGGGGGCCCACTCCTACGAGCAGTACTTC
CDR3aa: CATDGGAHSYEQYF
abundance: once
d_gene: TRBD2
v_gene: TRBV6-6
j_gene: TRBJ2-7

CDR3nt: TGTGCCAGCAGCCGCCGGGGGGGGGCTGTAGATACGCAGTATTTT
CDR3aa: CASSRRGGAVDTQYF
abundance: -
d_gene: TRBD2
v_gene: TRBV11-2
j_gene: TRBJ2-3

CDR3nt: TGTGCCAGCAGCTTACGCTTGGGAGGAGAGACCCAGTACTTC
CDR3aa: CASSLRLGGETQYF
abundance: -
d_gene: -
v_gene: TRBV7-8
j_gene: TRBJ2-5

CDR3nt: TGTGCCAGCAGTAAAGTAGCGGGGGCCCGCCAAGAGACCCAGTACTTC
CDR3aa: CASSKVAGARQETQYF
abundance: -
d_gene: TRBD2
v_gene: TRBV27
j_gene: TRBJ2-5

CDR3nt: TGTGCCAGCAGTTTATCCGCAGCGTCGAATGAGCAGTTCTTC
CDR3aa: CASSLSAASNEQFF
abundance: -
d_gene: -
v_gene: TRBV28
j_gene: TRBJ2-1

CDR3nt: TGTGCCACCCGAGGACAGGGGGTAACGAACACCGGGGAGCTGTTTTTT
CDR3aa: CATRGQGVTNTGELFF
abundance: -
d_gene: TRBD1
v_gene: TRBV15
j_gene: TRBJ2-2

CDR3nt: TGTGCCAGCAGCGTAGTGACTAGCGGGGATGAGCAGTTCTTC
CDR3aa: CASSVVTSGDEQFF
abundance: -
d_gene: TRBD2
v_gene: TRBV9
j_gene: TRBJ2-1

CDR3nt: TGTGCCAGCAGCCCTATTGGAAACACCATATATTTT
CDR3aa: CASSPIGNTIYF
abundance: many
d_gene: -
v_gene: TRBV6-5
j_gene: TRBJ1-3

CDR3nt: TGCGCCAGCAGCAATGGCAGGGGAGCCAAAAACATTCAGTACTTC
CDR3aa: CASSNGRGAKNIQYF
abundance: -
d_gene: -
v_gene: TRBV5-1
j_gene: TRBJ2-4

CDR3nt: TGTGCCTGGAGTTCGGGGGGTCAGCCCCAGCATTTT
CDR3aa: CAWSSGGQPQHF
abundance: few
d_gene: -
v_gene: TRBV30
j_gene: TRBJ1-5

CDR3nt: TGTGCCAGCAGCGTAGCCGGTATGGGCAGGCACTACGAGCAGTACTTC
CDR3aa: CASSVAGMGRHYEQYF
abundance: -
d_gene: -
v_gene: TRBV9
j_gene: TRBJ2-7

CDR3nt: TGTGCCAGCTGCCTAGCGGGCCCCTACGAGCAGTACTTC
CDR3aa: CASCLAGPYEQYF
abundance: -
d_gene: TRBD2
v_gene: TRBV28
j_gene: TRBJ2-7

CDR3nt: TGTGCCAGCGGGATACAGGGGGACTTGGATGAGACTGAAGCTTTCTTT
CDR3aa: CASGIQGDLDETEAFF
abundance: -
d_gene: TRBD1
v_gene: TRBV28
j_gene: TRBJ1-1

CDR3nt: TGTGCCAGCAGCGACAGCGGGGGGGCCCACGGGGAGCTGTTTTTT
CDR3aa: CASSDSGGAHGELFF
abundance: once
d_gene: TRBD2
v_gene: TRBV9
j_gene: TRBJ2-2

CDR3nt: TGCGCCAGCAGCTCGGGGACAGATTGGGGTGAGCAGTTCTTC
CDR3aa: CASSSGTDWGEQFF
abundance: -
d_gene: TRBD1
v_gene: TRBV5-1
j_gene: TRBJ2-1

CDR3nt: TGTGCCAGCGTGGGGGGGACAGGGATTTCACCCCTCCACTTT
CDR3aa: CASVGGTGISPLHF
abundance: -
d_gene: TRBD1
v_gene: TRBV6-1
j_gene: TRBJ1-6

CDR3nt: TGTGCCAGCAGTTTATGGGACAGAGAAAATGAGCAGTTCTTC
CDR3aa: CASSLWDRENEQFF
abundance: -
d_gene: TRBD1
v_gene: TRBV27
j_gene: TRBJ2-1

CDR3nt: TGCGCCAGCAGCGGCACCTACGAGCAGTACTTC
CDR3aa: CASSGTYEQYF
abundance: -
d_gene: -
v_gene: TRBV5-1
j_gene: TRBJ2-7